The 29 T cell receptor beta chains below all came from one sample that was sequenced in a study of PD-1 blockade in classical Hodgkin lymphoma. Sequencing was performed with immunoSEQ multiplex PCR; in TCRdb, only in-frame clones are kept and a portion is missing. The sample contains some 22,000 clones, approximately 65% of which appear only once. Time point indicated: cycle 4 day 1 (C4D1), after 6 weeks of nivolumab. After autologous stem cell transplantation all patients relapsed, and prior brentuximab vedotin exposure differed between cohorts. Magnetic negative selection purified CD4+ T cells from thawed PBMCs. The sequencing here drew on CD4+ T cells from blood, taken before the fourth cycle of nivolumab. These receptors were obtained from a human donor with classical Hodgkin lymphoma.

V usage is TRBV5-1 and J usage is TRBJ2-2; D is ambiguous. Per germline, CDR1 SGHRS and CDR2 YFSETQ. The germline V and J ends were trimmed by 3 bases and 5 bases, with 14 bases remaining between them. The CDR3 consists of 15 residues. This CDR3 reads CASSSPTPRTGELFF. CDR3 bases: TGCGCCAGCAGCTCCCCTACCCCCCGGACCGGGGAGCTGTTTTTT.

The chain employs TRBV11-3 and TRBJ2-5, with TRBD2 matching over 15 bases. V shed 5 bases and J 4 bases; nucleotides not matched to a gene: 5. Germline lookup yields CDR1 SGHNT and CDR2 YENEEA. This CDR3 region has 16 residues. The CDR3 is CASSARTSGGGETQYF. The CDR3 DNA is TGTGCCAGCAGCGCGCGGACTAGCGGGGGGGGAGAGACCCAGTACTTC.

This sequence joins TRBV27 and TRBJ2-7; TRBD2 is a possible D gene (5 bases). Trimming left V 5 bases short and J 2 bases short, with 19 bases between. The CDR3 consists of 16 residues. Germline V gene sequence: CDR1 MNHEY, CDR2 SMNVEV (reference sequence). CDR3 protein: CASSTALAGRAYEQYF. CDR3 nucleotides: TGTGCCAGCAGTACAGCCCTAGCCGGTCGGGCCTACGAGCAGTACTTC.

The chain recombines TRBV19 with TRBJ1-1, with TRBD1 matching 8 bases. This CDR3 has 15 residues. Looked up from germline, CDR1 is LNHDA and CDR2 is SQIVND (reference sequence). V trimming: 5 bases; J trimming: 3 bases; junction bases outside the gene matches: 8. CDR3 protein: CASSVSQGADTEAFF. CDR3 coding DNA: TGTGCCAGTAGTGTTTCCCAGGGGGCGGACACTGAAGCTTTCTTT.

The chain combines TRBV18 with TRBJ2-2; D is perhaps TRBD1 or TRBD2 (5 bases each). The V end lost 3 bases, the J end lost 5 bases, and 13 bases lay between the germline ends. Germline loops: CDR1 KGHSH, CDR2 LQKENI. There are 15 residues in the CDR3. The chain's CDR3 is CASSPNPGTTGELFF. For the CDR3, the DNA is TGTGCCAGCTCACCGAATCCAGGGACGACCGGGGAGCTGTTTTTT.

The V call is TRBV6-5, the J call TRBJ1-1, with a possible D match to TRBD1 (5 bases). This CDR3 is 13 amino acids long. Germline CDR1 is MNHEY and CDR2 is SVGAGI. Trimming shortened V by 5 bases and J by 8 bases, and 15 bases separated the two germline ends. The CDR3 loop is CASSTTDTGEAFF. The CDR3 region has the DNA TGTGCCAGCAGTACGACGGACACCGGCGAAGCTTTCTTT.

This rearrangement joins TRBV6-1 to TRBJ2-2, with D uncertain. Germline loops: CDR1 MNHNS, CDR2 SASEGT. Trimming stripped 6 bases from V and 8 bases from J, with 13 bases between. The CDR3 sequence is 13 residues long. CDR3 sequence reads: CASRYAAGGELFF. The CDR3 DNA is TGTGCCAGCAGATACGCAGCCGGTGGGGAGCTGTTTTTT.

This clone was detected once. The chain links TRBV9 to TRBJ2-2; D possibly uses TRBD1 or TRBD2 (6 bases each). V lost 2 bases, J lost 4 bases, and 21 bases lay in between. The CDR3 has 18 amino acids. Looked up from germline, CDR1 is SGDLS and CDR2 is YYNGEE. The CDR3 loop is CASSVISGGAVGTGELFF. For the CDR3, the DNA is TGTGCCAGCAGCGTTATCTCCGGGGGCGCGGTGGGCACCGGGGAGCTGTTTTTT.

V usage is TRBV7-9 and J usage is TRBJ2-3; no clear D gene. The ends were cut back, 10 bases at V and 1 base at J, with 12 bases in the middle. The CDR3 is 13 amino acids. Per germline, CDR1 SEHNR and CDR2 FQNEAQ (reference sequence). CDR3 nucleotides: TGTGCCAACCTCGACGGTCGCACAGATACGCAGTATTTT. It encodes CANLDGRTDTQYF.

This chain connects TRBV28 to TRBJ2-3; 11 bases are a match to TRBD2. CDR3 length: 17 residues. Germline-derived CDR1 and CDR2 are MDHEN and SYDVKM. J gave up 2 bases and V 4 bases, and 8 bases lay outside the gene matches. The CDR3 spells CASSSGASGGLTDTQYF. For the CDR3, the DNA is TGTGCCAGCAGTTCAGGGGCTAGCGGGGGGCTCACAGATACGCAGTATTTT.

V gene TRBV4-1 combines with J gene TRBJ1-1; D is possibly TRBD1 (6 bases). This CDR3 is built from 15 residues. Germline CDR1 is MGHRA and CDR2 is YSYEKL. The ends were cut back, 3 bases at V and 4 bases at J, with 15 bases in the middle. Written as DNA, the CDR3 is TGCGCCAGCAGCCAGCACCACAGGGTTACCACTGAAGCTTTCTTT. This sequence encodes CASSQHHRVTTEAFF.

The chain recombines TRBV14 with TRBJ1-1; D unresolved. This CDR3 spans 16 amino acids. V shed 0 bases and J shed 5 bases, with 16 bases lying between them. Germline CDR1 is SGHDN and CDR2 is FVKESK. Here the CDR3 reads CASSQEIYRGRTEAFF. The CDR3 DNA reads TGTGCCAGCAGCCAAGAAATCTATAGAGGGCGAACTGAAGCTTTCTTT.

The V call is TRBV7-6, the J call TRBJ2-5; 9 positions agree with TRBD1. V dropped 5 bases and J dropped 5; count of bases not matched to a gene: 12. The CDR3 has 16 amino acids. Per the germline V gene, CDR1 is SGHVS and CDR2 is FNYEAQ. The CDR3 DNA reads as TGTGCCAGCAGCGCTCCGGGACAGGGAGGTCGGGAGACCCAGTACTTC. Translating it yields CASSAPGQGGRETQYF.

The V and J genes are TRBV10-3 and TRBJ1-1; the match to TRBD1 covers 7 bases. CDR3 size: 14 residues. Germline loops: CDR1 ENHRY, CDR2 SYGVKD. J lost 5 bases, V lost 0 bases, and 3 bases had no gene match. This CDR3 is CAISESQGRTEAFF. CDR3 DNA sequence: TGTGCCATCAGTGAGTCACAGGGGCGGACTGAAGCTTTCTTT.

This clone was seen more than once but under ten times. The chain carries TRBV7-9 and TRBJ2-2; 7 nucleotides align to TRBD2. The V gene's germline CDR1 is SEHNR and CDR2 FQNEAQ (reference sequence). This CDR3 is built from 13 residues. The V and J ends lost 5 bases and 7 bases, in that order; junction bases with no gene match: 4. The chain's CDR3 is CASSPSGGGELFF. The CDR3 coding sequence is TGTGCCAGCAGCCCGTCGGGGGGCGGGGAGCTGTTTTTT.

This clone was picked up a small number of times. This chain connects TRBV29-1 to TRBJ2-3; 8 positions match TRBD2. The CDR3 sequence is 14 residues long. The V gene's germline CDR1 is SQVTM and CDR2 ANQGSEA. J gave up 1 base and V 4 bases, and 4 bases lay outside the gene matches. In DNA form, the CDR3 reads TGCAGCGTTGTGGGGACTAGGGGCACAGATACGCAGTATTTT. Its protein is CSVVGTRGTDTQYF.

The V and J genes are TRBV2 and TRBJ2-1, with D perhaps TRBD1 or TRBD2 (5 bases each). V lost 5 bases and J lost 5, with 13 bases in between. The CDR3 has 14 residues. CDR1 SNHLY and CDR2 FYNNEI come from the germline V gene. The CDR3 nucleotides read TGTGCCAGCAGTCCCGCTGAGGGGCACAATGAGCAGTTCTTC. This translates into CASSPAEGHNEQFF.

This chain uses TRBV29-1 with TRBJ2-2, with TRBD2 matching over 10 bases. In germline, CDR1 is SQVTM, CDR2 ANQGSEA. After removal of 5 bases from V and 3 bases from J, the junction contained 9 bases not matched to a gene. The CDR3 runs to 16 residues. The CDR3 coding sequence is TGCAGCGTTTGTCCAGCGGGGGGGCCAGACACCGGGGAGCTGTTTTTT. Its translation is CSVCPAGGPDTGELFF.

This chain links TRBV19 with TRBJ1-1; 8 bases are shared with TRBD1. The CDR3 spans 12 residues. The germline V gene has CDR1 LNHDA and CDR2 SQIVND (reference sequence). The V segment lost 8 bases and the J segment 5 bases; nucleotides outside the gene matches: 4. CDR3 DNA sequence: TGTGCCAGTTACAGGGGGGGGACTGAAGCTTTCTTT. Translation: CASYRGGTEAFF. The whole variable domain, remainder taken from reference TRBV19 and TRBJ1-1, is DGGITQSPKYLFRKEGQNVTLSCEQNLNHDAMYWYRQDPGQGLRLIYYSQIVNDFQKGDIAEGYSVSREKKESFPLTVTSAQKNPTAFYLCASYRGGTEAFFGQGTRLTVV.

In regard to this clone: At one boundary the junction diverges from the germline segment, which might be a read error. The chain carries TRBV5-1 and TRBJ1-1, with 7 bases that match TRBD1. The germline CDR1 and CDR2 sequences are SGHRS and YFSETQ. This CDR3 comprises 17 residues. CDR3 nucleotides: TGCGCCAGCAGTTTGGGACACGGACAGGCGGGGAACACTGAAGCTTTCTTT. It specifies CASSLGHGQAGNTEAFF.

The chain couples TRBV29-1 to TRBJ1-5; TRBD1 aligns across 11 bases. The CDR3 consists of 14 residues. Unmatched junction bases numbered 5, after V lost 6 bases and J lost 4 bases. Per germline, CDR1 SQVTM and CDR2 ANQGSEA. This CDR3 reads CSVQGTGGNQPQHF. In nucleotides, the CDR3 is TGCAGCGTCCAAGGGACAGGGGGTAATCAGCCCCAGCATTTT.

The rearrangement links TRBV4-3 to TRBJ2-7; 8 positions agree with TRBD2. Losses at the gene ends were 0 bases for V and 6 bases for J; bases not matched to a gene: 13. Germline values: CDR1 LGHNA, CDR2 YSLEER. The CDR3 extends over 17 amino acids. DNA for the CDR3: TGCGCCAGCAGCCAAGATCCTCCCGCGGGGGGTTTTGTCGAGCAGTACTTC. Translation gives CASSQDPPAGGFVEQYF.

This clone has only a few counts. The chain links TRBV2 to TRBJ2-1; D is unclear. The CDR3 spans 11 residues. The germline V and J ends were trimmed by 4 bases and 4 bases, with 2 bases remaining between them. The V gene's germline CDR1 is SNHLY and CDR2 FYNNEI. CDR3 sequence: CASSGYNEQFF. The CDR3 coding sequence is TGTGCCAGCAGTGGATACAATGAGCAGTTCTTC. The whole variable domain, remainder taken from reference TRBV2 and TRBJ2-1, is EPEVTQTPSHQVTQMGQEVILRCVPISNHLYFYWYRQILGQKVEFLVSFYNNEISEKSEIFDDQFSVERPDGSNFTLKIRSTKLEDSAMYFCASSGYNEQFFGPGTRLTVL.

The chain links TRBV25-1 to TRBJ2-7; D possibly corresponds to TRBD1 (6 bases). V was clipped by 7 bases and J by 6 bases, with 10 bases between them. Germline assignment: CDR1 MGHDK and CDR2 SYGVNS. The length of the CDR3 is 11 residues. CDR3 nucleotides: TGTGCCAGCACAACAGGGCGCGAGCAGTACTTC. Its protein product is CASTTGREQYF.

V usage is TRBV18 and J usage is TRBJ1-1; possible D gene TRBD1, 5 bases. Germline V CDR1 and CDR2: KGHSH, LQKENI. The CDR3 runs 14 residues. The ends were cut back, 3 bases at V and 4 bases at J, with 12 bases in the middle. Written as DNA, the CDR3 is TGTGCCAGCTCACCCCGGGGCCCGGTCACTGAAGCTTTCTTT. Translated, it gives CASSPRGPVTEAFF.

This chain connects TRBV7-6 to TRBJ2-3; 12 bases match TRBD2. This CDR3 region has 19 residues. The junction had 12 bases not matched to a gene; V was cut back by 2 bases and J by 3 bases. CDR1 is SGHVS and CDR2 is FNYEAQ in the germline V gene. This CDR3 is CASSLTPSGGAVVTDTQYF. CDR3 in DNA: TGTGCCAGCAGCTTAACCCCTAGCGGGGGGGCCGTCGTAACAGATACGCAGTATTTT. Variable domain in full (rest from reference TRBV7-6 and TRBJ2-3): GAGVSQSPRYKVTKRGQDVALRCDPISGHVSLYWYRQALGQGPEFLTYFNYEAQQDKSGLPNDRFSAERPEGSISTLTIQRTEQRDSAMYRCASSLTPSGGAVVTDTQYFGPGTRLTVL.

The chain carries TRBV6-5 and TRBJ2-6; D call uncertain. In germline, CDR1 is MNHEY, CDR2 SVGAGI. Trimming left V 6 bases short and J 2 bases short, with 11 bases between. The length of the CDR3 is 15 residues. The CDR3 bases are TGTGCCAGCAGACGACTCAGCACTGGGGCCAACGTCCTGACTTTC. It is translated as CASRRLSTGANVLTF.

This clone turned up a few times. The chain carries TRBV5-1 and TRBJ2-7; 9 nucleotides match TRBD1. The CDR3 consists of 16 residues. V lost 0 bases and J lost 7; bases outside the gene matches: 11. Per the germline V gene, CDR1 is SGHRS and CDR2 is YFSETQ. The CDR3 DNA reads as TGCGCCAGCAGCTTGGGGGGACAGGGACCCGTTCGGGAGCAGTACTTC. Its translation is CASSLGGQGPVREQYF.

The V and J genes are TRBV4-1 and TRBJ2-7, with D perhaps TRBD1 (6 bases). The CDR3 is 16 residues long. From germline, CDR1 is MGHRA and CDR2 YSYEKL. V dropped 4 bases and J dropped 6 bases, with 22 bases sitting between them. CDR3 sequence: CASSPFLRDIAREQYF. Written as DNA, the CDR3 is TGCGCCAGCAGCCCATTCCTCCGGGACATTGCTCGCGAGCAGTACTTC.